A selection of T cell receptor beta chains follows, all from one sample in a study of T cell responses to AZD1222 COVID-19 vaccine. Profiled with immunoSEQ multiplex PCR; TCRdb holds only in-frame clones, not every one. The data show some 110,000 clones, with roughly 93% seen just once and 2.5% to 3% held by the top ten. Specimen: peripheral blood, collected on day 0 of AZD1222 vaccination. These receptors were collected from an adult in good health. CDR3s leave out the opening cysteine and the closing phenylalanine or tryptophan. Clone size is given for some rows only: seen once, a few or many times, or a class if the clone is expanded.

clone_size	v_call	j_call	cdr3_aa
-	TRBV29-1	TRBJ2-1	SGRGINEQF
-	TRBV4-1	TRBJ2-7	ASSQDEGGYEQY
-	TRBV7-2	TRBJ2-1	ASLTRTGTYNEQF
-	TRBV21-1	TRBJ1-1	ASSKKRRTDTEAF
-	TRBV5-6	TRBJ1-3	ASSFRTGTSGNTIY
-	TRBV12-3/TRBV12-4	TRBJ2-7	ASSSSGRFEQY
-	TRBV27	TRBJ1-5	ATQARGLSNQPQH
few	TRBV7-9	TRBJ2-1	ASSLLALINEQF
-	TRBV11-3	TRBJ2-1	ASSLGVGNNEQF
-	TRBV3-1/TRBV3-2	TRBJ1-1	ASSQEHTEAF
-	TRBV3-1/TRBV3-2	TRBJ2-3	ASSHTRDRGVTDTQY
-	TRBV11-2	TRBJ1-2	ASSQDRGLRYGYT
-	TRBV19	TRBJ2-1	ASSRRTSGILNENNEQF
-	TRBV2	TRBJ2-7	ASRPLAGEGYEQY
-	TRBV6-5	TRBJ2-7	ASSYSAGTSVEQY
-	TRBV27	TRBJ1-5	ASSLAVNSNQPQH
once	TRBV5-5	TRBJ2-1	ASSTTGTSTNEQF
once	TRBV16	TRBJ2-5	ASSHRGKGRAQETQY
-	TRBV7-8	TRBJ1-5	ASSGTDYSNQPQH
-	TRBV7-3	TRBJ1-3	ASSPTGYGNTIY
-	TRBV6-4	TRBJ2-3	ASSSGTGGTDTQY
-	TRBV27	TRBJ1-5	ASGNQPQH
once	TRBV12-3/TRBV12-4	TRBJ1-1	ASSSRAF
-	TRBV5-4	TRBJ2-5	ASSLGQGRMETQY
-	TRBV27	TRBJ2-1	ASNPFGTTNNEQF
-	TRBV28	TRBJ2-7	ATSFRGTYEQY
-	TRBV28	TRBJ2-5	ASTPRQETQY
-	TRBV11-3	TRBJ2-1	ASSPHTGGRRRDNEQF
few	TRBV7-3	TRBJ2-7	ASSPTQAGEQY
-	TRBV28	TRBJ1-1	ASTSPRFPTEAF
-	TRBV10-1	TRBJ2-1	ASSDPSGDYNEQF
-	TRBV7-9	TRBJ1-1	ASSLIRVGPPTEAF
-	TRBV3-1/TRBV3-2	TRBJ2-7	ASSLAGGLRPEQY
-	TRBV5-1	TRBJ2-1	ASSLASSSYNEQF
-	TRBV7-9	TRBJ2-3	ASSLGLAGGQDTQY
-	TRBV7-2	TRBJ2-1	ASSLIPGLAGVGVRQF
once	TRBV5-5	TRBJ1-5	ASSFLGGRYGGNQPQH
-	TRBV5-1	TRBJ2-3	ASSLDQGRTDTQY
-	TRBV28	TRBJ2-3	ASSLLGSDTQY
-	TRBV28	TRBJ2-6	ASSLRANVLT